The 19 T cell receptor beta chains reported below all come from one sample, sequenced in a study of blood T cells in healthy people across ages. Through a sample-barcoded 5' primer and a J-beta primer mix, a second PCR was run for roughly 6 to 12 cycles. TCRdb redid the calling of the 5' RACE reads with MiXCR, one entry per CDR3 protein. The sample holds fewer than 2,000,000 distinct CDR3 sequences, roughly 30% seen once. Sequencing input: blood. All receptors derive from a woman younger than 45 in good health.

The V call is TRBV4-1, the J call TRBJ2-7; D may be TRBD1 (5 bases). Germline V CDR1 and CDR2: MGHRA, YSYEKL. Trimming shortened V by 4 bases and J by 2 bases, and 18 bases separated the two germline ends. The CDR3 runs to 16 residues. CDR3 loop: CASSRPDSLATYEQYF. The CDR3 DNA reads TGCGCCAGCAGCCGACCCGACAGCCTCGCGACCTACGAGCAGTACTTC.

This chain links TRBV25-1 with TRBJ1-2, with D hard to call. The CDR3 extends over 12 amino acids. Trimming cost V 3 bases and J 4 bases, with 6 bases left between them. Per the germline V gene, CDR1 is MGHDK and CDR2 is SYGVNS. CDR3 sequence: CASSDSVYGYTF. The DNA of the CDR3 is TGTGCCAGCAGTGACTCAGTCTATGGCTACACCTTC.

The J gene is TRBJ2-3, the V gene TRBV28; 7 positions match TRBD1. The germline V gene has CDR1 MDHEN and CDR2 SYDVKM. After removal of 5 bases from V and 0 bases from J, the junction contained 11 bases not matched to a gene. CDR3 size: 17 residues. The CDR3 loop reads CASSPPPGTVSTDTQYF. The CDR3 DNA reads TGTGCCAGCAGTCCCCCTCCCGGGACAGTGAGCACAGATACGCAGTATTTT.

This clonotype was seen only a few times. The chain uses TRBV25-1 and TRBJ2-7; the D is unclear. Germline V gene sequence: CDR1 MGHDK, CDR2 SYGVNS. Trimming left V 0 bases short and J 0 bases short, with 3 bases between. The CDR3 covers 13 residues. Written as DNA, the CDR3 is TGTGCCAGCAGTGAATATAACTCCTACGAGCAGTACTTC. This codes for CASSEYNSYEQYF.

The rearrangement joins TRBV27 to TRBJ2-7; 12 bases match TRBD2. The germline gives CDR1 MNHEY, CDR2 SMNVEV (reference sequence). The CDR3 has 14 residues. V was clipped by 4 bases and J by 9 bases; unmatched bases: 7. CDR3 region: CASSSGLAGASQYF. The CDR3 bases are TGTGCCAGCAGTTCGGGACTAGCGGGTGCATCGCAGTACTTC.

This clonotype occurred a few times. The chain employs TRBV3-1 and TRBJ2-7, with 8 bases lining up with TRBD1. The V gene's germline CDR1 is LGHDT and CDR2 YNNKEL (reference sequence). This CDR3 has 17 residues. V dropped 3 bases and J dropped 1; count of bases not matched to a gene: 11. CDR3 in DNA: TGTGCCAGCAGCCAGGACCCCAAACAGGGGGTATCCTACGAGCAGTACTTC. Its protein is CASSQDPKQGVSYEQYF.

V gene TRBV4-1 combines with J gene TRBJ2-2; 13 bases align to TRBD2. V gave up 3 bases and J gave up 7 bases; unmatched junction bases: 11. The V gene's germline CDR1 is MGHRA and CDR2 YSYEKL. The CDR3 has 18 amino acids. Here the CDR3 reads CASSHLELAGGIDGELFF. The CDR3 coding sequence is TGCGCCAGCAGCCACCTAGAACTAGCGGGGGGGATCGACGGGGAGCTGTTTTTT.

The chain is built from TRBV2 and TRBJ1-5; D not certain. The CDR3 length is 13 residues. V was clipped by 8 bases and J by 3 bases, with 11 bases between them. CDR1 is SNHLY and CDR2 is FYNNEI in the germline V gene. The CDR3 reads CASVGYDNQPQHF. CDR3 bases: TGTGCCAGCGTGGGTTACGACAATCAGCCCCAGCATTTT.

This clonotype occurred a few times. This chain connects TRBV7-9 to TRBJ2-7; 8 bases are a match to TRBD1. The CDR3 runs to 14 residues. V lost 1 base, J lost 5 bases, and 4 bases stayed unmatched. Per the germline V gene, CDR1 is SEHNR and CDR2 is FQNEAQ (reference sequence). The CDR3 DNA sequence: TGTGCCAGCAGCTTAGGGACAGGGCGCCACGAGCAGTACTTC. The encoded protein is CASSLGTGRHEQYF. The full variable domain, with the rest looked up from reference TRBV7-9 and TRBJ2-7, is DTGVSQNPRHKITKRGQNVTFRCDPISEHNRLYWYRQTLGQGPEFLTYFQNEAQLEKSRLLSDRFSAERPKGSFSTLEIQRTEQGDSAMYLCASSLGTGRHEQYFGPGTRLTVT.

A few counts support this clonotype. The genes are TRBV27 and TRBJ2-5, with 7 nucleotides matching TRBD2. The CDR3 length is 13 residues. The ends lost 9 bases at V and 4 bases at J; junction bases unmatched: 8. Per germline, CDR1 MNHEY and CDR2 SMNVEV (reference sequence). CDR3 nucleotide sequence: TGTGCCAGTATGGGGGGGGGAGTAGAGACCCAGTACTTC. Translated, it gives CASMGGGVETQYF.

The sample holds many counts of this clonotype. The V gene is TRBV7-6, the J gene TRBJ2-7, with a weak D call TRBD2 (5 bases). Trimming pared 4 bases from V and 6 bases from J, leaving 10 bases between. Germline-derived CDR1 and CDR2 are SGHVS and FNYEAQ. The CDR3 has 12 residues. CDR3 sequence (DNA): TGTGCCAGCAGCTCCGGACTCCCCGAGCAGTACTTC. Its protein is CASSSGLPEQYF.

The chain carries TRBV4-2 and TRBJ2-5; D ambiguous. CDR1 and CDR2 (germline): LGHNA, YNFKEQ. V was pared by 6 bases and J by 5 bases, with 13 bases between. The CDR3 is made up of 13 amino acids. CDR3 protein: CASSRLEGETQYF. The CDR3 nucleotides read TGTGCCAGCAGTCGGCTAGAAGGGGAGACCCAGTACTTC.

This rearrangement joins TRBV30 to TRBJ2-5, with 11 bases that match TRBD2. Germline trimming cut 2 bases from V and 11 bases from J; bases unmatched to any gene: 10. Germline-derived CDR1 and CDR2 are GTSNPN and SVGIG (reference sequence). The CDR3 loop spans 14 amino acids. The CDR3, as DNA: TGTGCCTGGAGTATTAGCGGGAGGGCCAAAGAGCAGTACTTC. This gives the protein CAWSISGRAKEQYF.

V gene TRBV29-1 combines with J gene TRBJ1-2; 10 bases align to TRBD1. There are 13 residues in the CDR3. After removal of 8 bases from V and 2 bases from J, the junction contained 5 bases not matched to a gene. The germline V gene has CDR1 SQVTM and CDR2 ANQGSEA. The CDR3 DNA reads as TGCAGCATCCGACAGGGGGCCAACTATGGCTACACCTTC. Its translation is CSIRQGANYGYTF.

Ten or more counts support this clonotype. The rearrangement uses TRBV11-2 and TRBJ2-6; D unresolved. The CDR3 is made up of 17 amino acids. Trimming pared 5 bases from V and 3 bases from J, leaving 17 bases between. In germline, CDR1 is SGHAT, CDR2 FQNNGV. CDR3 residues: CASSPSGSFGGANVLTF. Written as DNA, the CDR3 is TGTGCCAGCAGCCCCTCCGGAAGTTTTGGTGGGGCCAACGTCCTGACTTTC.

This clonotype was observed a few times. Lacking the conserved final phenylalanine or tryptophan, this CDR3 likely reflects a read error. The chain employs TRBV7-3 and TRBJ2-3; TRBD2 is a possible D gene (6 bases). V lost 4 bases and J lost 3, with 8 bases in between. The CDR3 spans 13 residues. Germline-derived CDR1 and CDR2 are SGHTA and FQGTGA. The CDR3 spells CASSSLATDTQYC. CDR3 DNA sequence: TGTGCCAGCAGCTCGCTAGCGACAGATACGCAGTATTGT.

This clonotype was counted between two and nine times. This chain uses TRBV28 with TRBJ2-1; the match to TRBD2 covers 13 bases. This CDR3 comprises 15 residues. In germline, CDR1 is MDHEN, CDR2 SYDVKM. Trimming took 5 bases from V and 8 from J; bases not matched to a gene: 6. CDR3 DNA: TGTGCCAGCAGTCGGACTAGCGGGAGTTTAGATGAGCAGTTCTTC. Amino acids: CASSRTSGSLDEQFF.

The chain couples TRBV20-1 to TRBJ2-7; perhaps TRBD1 as D (6 bases). Germline V gives CDR1 DFQATT, CDR2 SNEGSKA (reference sequence). With 0 bases removed from V and 6 bases from J, the gap between germline ends came to 15 bases. CDR3 length: 14 amino acids. This CDR3 is CSARDVKGGGEQYF. The CDR3, as DNA: TGCAGTGCTAGAGATGTTAAAGGGGGTGGCGAGCAGTACTTC.

The V and J genes are TRBV18 and TRBJ2-1; 10 bases agree with TRBD2. Trimming cost V 4 bases and J 4 bases; bases outside gene matches: 4. Germline V lookup: CDR1 KGHSH, CDR2 LQKENI. The CDR3 contains 15 residues. CDR3 sequence (DNA): TGTGCCAGCTCACGGACTAGCGGACAATACAATGAGCAGTTCTTC. Its protein product is CASSRTSGQYNEQFF.